This T cell receptor (beta chain) is from a study of blood T cells in healthy people across ages. CDR3 length: 12 residues. CDR1 is MNHNY, CDR2 SVGAGI, per germline (reference sequence). Total RNA, at least 5 micrograms per sample, was extracted from PBMCs. The authors ran a second PCR of about 7 to 11 cycles using a sample-barcoded 5' primer and a J-beta primer mix. Every sample produced at least 2.5 million CDR3-containing paired-end reads. TCRdb independently ran MiXCR on the 5' RACE reads; one entry per CDR3 protein. The repertoire holds roughly 700,000 distinct CDR3 sequences, with about half as singletons. Regarding the study as a whole: Researchers said unsorted PBMCs prevented a conclusive naive versus antigen-experienced comparison.

Details on this clonotype: The antigen remains undetermined.

Sample: blood. The rearrangement joins TRBV6-6 to TRBJ2-4, with unresolved D. TRBJ2-7 explains the end of the DNA better; the J call may be wrong. The receptor's source is a woman aged 55-69 years in good health. CDR3 sequence reads: CASRFRQTEQYF. The CDR3 bases are TGTGCCAGCAGATTCCGGCAGACCGAGCAGTACTTC.